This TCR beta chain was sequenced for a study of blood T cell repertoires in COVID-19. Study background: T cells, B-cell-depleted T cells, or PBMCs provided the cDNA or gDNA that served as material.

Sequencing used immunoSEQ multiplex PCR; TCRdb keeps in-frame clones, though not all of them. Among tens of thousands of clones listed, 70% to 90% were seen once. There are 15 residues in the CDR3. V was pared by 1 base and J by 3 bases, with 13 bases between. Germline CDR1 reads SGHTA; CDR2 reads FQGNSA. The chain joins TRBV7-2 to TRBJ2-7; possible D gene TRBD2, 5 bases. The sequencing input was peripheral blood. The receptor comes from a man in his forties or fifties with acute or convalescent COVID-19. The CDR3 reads CASSLGGVVGYEQYF. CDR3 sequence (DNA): TGTGCCAGCAGCTTAGGGGGAGTCGTAGGCTACGAGCAGTACTTC.